One sample yielded the 3 T cell receptor beta chains listed below, sequenced in a study of T cells in Graves' hyperthyroidism and ophthalmopathy. There were TCR beta CDR3 regions amplified from RNA transcripts. TCR CDR3 underwent first-round RT-PCR with the HTBI primer set. TCRdb re-called the multiplex PCR reads through MiXCR, storing one row per CDR3 protein. The sample records fewer than 900,000 distinct CDR3 sequences, about 19% being singletons. Input material: blood. The receptor source for this set is a woman aged 45-65 years with Graves' hyperthyroidism that later progressed to Graves' ophthalmopathy.

The chain uses TRBV6-6 and TRBJ2-2; D remains unclear. The germline V gene has CDR1 MNHNY and CDR2 SVGAGI (reference sequence). This CDR3 contains 16 residues. Trimming pared 0 bases from V and 4 bases from J, leaving 12 bases between. Written as DNA, the CDR3 is TGTGCCAGCAGTTACTCAGCGTCCCCGGGCACCGGGGAGCTGTTTTTT. Translated, it gives CASSYSASPGTGELFF.

The genes are TRBV9 and TRBJ1-2; perhaps TRBD1 as D (5 bases). Deletions cut 0 bases from V and 6 bases from J, with 18 bases between. The CDR3 contains 16 residues. Germline loops: CDR1 SGDLS, CDR2 YYNGEE. CDR3: CASSVEQEGGGDGYTF. The CDR3 DNA follows: TGTGCCAGCAGCGTAGAACAGGAGGGCGGAGGGGATGGCTACACCTTC.

This clonotype was counted between two and nine times. The chain employs TRBV7-6 and TRBJ2-7; 9 nucleotides line up with TRBD2. Germline CDR1 and CDR2: SGHVS and FNYEAQ. The V and J ends lost 1 base and 5 bases, in that order; junction bases with no gene match: 6. This CDR3 has 15 amino acids. The CDR3 DNA sequence: TGTGCCAGCAGCTTAGAGGCGGGGGGGCCCCACGAGCAGTACTTC. Its protein product is CASSLEAGGPHEQYF.